These T cell receptor beta chains were read from a single sample in a study of PD-1 blockade in classical Hodgkin lymphoma. TCRdb keeps only in-frame clones here, not all; method: immunoSEQ multiplex PCR. The profile covers fewer than 25,000 clones, with 70% to 80% appearing a single time and less than 50% taken by the ten largest. The material was peripheral blood mononuclear cells (PBMCs), obtained before the second cycle of nivolumab. The source of these receptors is a human donor with classical Hodgkin lymphoma. Both conserved end residues are part of each CDR3. The order of the fields is V gene, D gene, CDR3 protein. D genes are given only for firm matches.

TRBV6-5 | TRBD1 | CASSLQGAIGELFF
TRBV29-1 | . | CSVEDVSRRNTEAFF
TRBV13 | TRBD2 | CASSLRTSGVSSAGELFF
TRBV6-1 | . | CASRSHEQYF
TRBV4-2 | . | CASSQDLAATDQPQHF
TRBV6-5 | . | CASGTDYEQYF
TRBV7-9 | . | CASSLADGYTF
TRBV11-2 | . | CASSLIQGNTEAFF
TRBV6-1 | . | CASSPGVAYEQYF
TRBV5-5 | . | CASSLGGPKNIQYF
TRBV9 | TRBD1 | CASGDRETDTQYF
TRBV6-5 | . | CASSYATDTPEAFF
TRBV7-9 | . | CASSPPGISGNTIYF
TRBV6-1 | TRBD1 | CASSPQGAREQFF